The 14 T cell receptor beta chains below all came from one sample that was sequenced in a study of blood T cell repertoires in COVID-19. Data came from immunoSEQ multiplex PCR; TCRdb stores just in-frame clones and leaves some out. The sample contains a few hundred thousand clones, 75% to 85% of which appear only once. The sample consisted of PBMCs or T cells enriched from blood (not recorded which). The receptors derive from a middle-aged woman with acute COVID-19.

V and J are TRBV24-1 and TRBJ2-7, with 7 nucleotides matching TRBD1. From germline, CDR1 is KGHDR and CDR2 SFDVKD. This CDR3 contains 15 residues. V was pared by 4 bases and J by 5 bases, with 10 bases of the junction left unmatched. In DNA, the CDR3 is TGTGCCACCAGTGACCGACGAGGACAGGCTAACGAGCAGTACTTC. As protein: CATSDRRGQANEQYF.

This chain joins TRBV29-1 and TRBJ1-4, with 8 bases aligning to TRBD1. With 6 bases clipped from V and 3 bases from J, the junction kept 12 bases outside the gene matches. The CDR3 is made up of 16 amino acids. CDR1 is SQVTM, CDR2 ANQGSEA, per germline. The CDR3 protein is CSVAKTGALANEKLFF. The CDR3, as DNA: TGCAGCGTCGCCAAGACAGGGGCTCTTGCTAATGAAAAACTGTTTTTT.

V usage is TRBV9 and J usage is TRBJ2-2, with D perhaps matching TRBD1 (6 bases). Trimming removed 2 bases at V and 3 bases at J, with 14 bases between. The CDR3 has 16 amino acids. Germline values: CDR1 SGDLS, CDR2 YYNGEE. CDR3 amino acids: CASSVSTGTDTGELFF. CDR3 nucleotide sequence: TGTGCCAGCAGCGTCTCTACAGGGACGGACACCGGGGAGCTGTTTTTT.

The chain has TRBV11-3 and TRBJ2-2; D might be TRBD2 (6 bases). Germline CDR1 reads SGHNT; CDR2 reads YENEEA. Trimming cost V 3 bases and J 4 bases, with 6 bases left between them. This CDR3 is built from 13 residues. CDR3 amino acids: CASSFGGTGELFF. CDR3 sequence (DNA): TGTGCCAGCAGCTTCGGGGGCACCGGGGAGCTGTTTTTT.

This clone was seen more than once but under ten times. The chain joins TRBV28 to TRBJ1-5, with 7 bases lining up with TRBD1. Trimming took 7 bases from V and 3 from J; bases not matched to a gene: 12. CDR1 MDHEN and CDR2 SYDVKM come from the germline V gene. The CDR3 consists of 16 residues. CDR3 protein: CASKPRQGSFNQPQHF. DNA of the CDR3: TGTGCCAGCAAGCCTAGACAGGGATCGTTCAATCAGCCCCAGCATTTT. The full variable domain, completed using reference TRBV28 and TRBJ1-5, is DVKVTQSSRYLVKRTGEKVFLECVQDMDHENMFWYRQDPGLGLRLIYFSYDVKMKEKGDIPEGYSVSREKKERFSLILESASTNQTSMYLCASKPRQGSFNQPQHFGDGTRLSIL.

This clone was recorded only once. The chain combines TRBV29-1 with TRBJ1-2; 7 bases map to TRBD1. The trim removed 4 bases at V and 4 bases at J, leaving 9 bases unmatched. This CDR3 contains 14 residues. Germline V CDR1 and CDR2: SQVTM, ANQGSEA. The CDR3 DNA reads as TGCAGCGTTGCAGGAACAGGGGTTGGCTATGGCTACACCTTC. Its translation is CSVAGTGVGYGYTF.

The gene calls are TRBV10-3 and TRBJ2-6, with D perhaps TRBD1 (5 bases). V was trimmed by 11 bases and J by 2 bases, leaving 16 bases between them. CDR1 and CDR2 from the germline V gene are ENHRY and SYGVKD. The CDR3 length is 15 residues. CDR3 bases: TGTGCCTCTCACCCAGGGTTAGCTGGGGCCAACGTCCTGACTTTC. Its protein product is CASHPGLAGANVLTF.

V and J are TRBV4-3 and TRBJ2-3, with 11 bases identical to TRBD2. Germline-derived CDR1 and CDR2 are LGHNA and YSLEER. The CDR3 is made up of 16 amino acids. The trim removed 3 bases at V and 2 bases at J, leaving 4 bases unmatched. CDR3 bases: TGCGCCAGCAGCCAGAAGACTAGCGGGACCACAGATACGCAGTATTTT. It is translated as CASSQKTSGTTDTQYF.

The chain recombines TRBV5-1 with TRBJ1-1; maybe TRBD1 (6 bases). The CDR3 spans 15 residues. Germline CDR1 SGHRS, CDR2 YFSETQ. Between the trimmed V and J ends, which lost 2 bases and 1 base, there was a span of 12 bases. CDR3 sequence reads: CASSFQGTTNTEAFF. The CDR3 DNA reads TGCGCCAGCAGCTTCCAGGGGACAACGAACACTGAAGCTTTCTTT.

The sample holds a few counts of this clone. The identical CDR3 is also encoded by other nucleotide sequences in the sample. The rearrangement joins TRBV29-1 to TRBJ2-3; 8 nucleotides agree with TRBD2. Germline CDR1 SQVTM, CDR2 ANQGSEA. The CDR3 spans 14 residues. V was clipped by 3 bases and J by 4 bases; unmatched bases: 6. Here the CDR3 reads CSVEGGRSADTQYF. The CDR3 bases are TGCAGCGTTGAGGGCGGGAGGTCAGCAGATACGCAGTATTTT.

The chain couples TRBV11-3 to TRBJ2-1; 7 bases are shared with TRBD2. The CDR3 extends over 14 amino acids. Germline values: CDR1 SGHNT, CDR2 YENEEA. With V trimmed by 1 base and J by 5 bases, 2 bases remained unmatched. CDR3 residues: CASSLGAGNNEQFF. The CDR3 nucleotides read TGTGCCAGCAGCTTAGGAGCGGGGAACAATGAGCAGTTCTTC.

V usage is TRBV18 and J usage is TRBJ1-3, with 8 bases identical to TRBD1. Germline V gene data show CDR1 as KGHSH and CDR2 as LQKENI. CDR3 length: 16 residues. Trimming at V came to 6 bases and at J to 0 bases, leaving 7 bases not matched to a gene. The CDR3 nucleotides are TGTGCCAGCTCCCGAAGACAGGGGAACTCTGGAAACACCATATATTTT. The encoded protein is CASSRRQGNSGNTIYF. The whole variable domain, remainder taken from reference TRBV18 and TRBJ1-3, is NAGVMQNPRHLVRRRGQEARLRCSPMKGHSHVYWYRQLPEEGLKFMVYLQKENIIDESGMPKERFSAEFPKEGPSILRIQQVVRGDSAAYFCASSRRQGNSGNTIYFGEGSWLTVV.

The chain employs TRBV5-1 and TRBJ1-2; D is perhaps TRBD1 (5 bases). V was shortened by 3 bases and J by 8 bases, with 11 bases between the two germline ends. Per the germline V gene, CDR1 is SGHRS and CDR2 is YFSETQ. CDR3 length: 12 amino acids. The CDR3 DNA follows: TGCGCCAGCAGCTCGGGAGGGGTAGGCTACACCTTC. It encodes CASSSGGVGYTF.

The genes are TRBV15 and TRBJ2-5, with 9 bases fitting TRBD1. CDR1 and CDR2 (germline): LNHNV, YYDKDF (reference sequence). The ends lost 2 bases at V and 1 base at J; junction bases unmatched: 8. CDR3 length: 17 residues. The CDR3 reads CATSRYIRDRAQETQYF. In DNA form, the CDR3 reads TGTGCCACCAGCAGATATATCCGGGACAGGGCCCAAGAGACCCAGTACTTC. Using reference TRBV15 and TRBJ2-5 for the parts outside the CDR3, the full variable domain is DAMVIQNPRYQVTQFGKPVTLSCSQTLNHNVMYWYQQKSSQAPKLLFHYYDKDFNNEADTPDNFQSRRPNTSFCFLDIRSPGLGDTAMYLCATSRYIRDRAQETQYFGPGTRLLVL.